This T cell receptor (beta chain) is from a study of control samples from healthy donors and cancer patients (dated by TCRdb to 2019 to 2021). This clone was found a few times. Its antigen target is currently unknown. Base qualities are not provided; no much larger clone lies one nucleotide away. Libraries were prepared through the immunoSEQ multiplex PCR assay. The table comes from immuneACCESS by way of TCRdb, which keeps in-frame sequences with V and J called. Part of the clones is missing from these tables; in studies checked, under half for an unresolved V gene and the rest for unknown reasons. The sample yields some 160,000 clones; roughly 92% were counted once. Roughly 0.64% of the sample is held by the ten biggest clonotypes. Via the germline V gene, CDR1 is SNHLY and CDR2 FYNNEI. The CDR3, cysteine through phenylalanine, is 14 amino acids long. Of all the DNA, just the CDR3 is kept, 42 bases in frame from base 1. Trimming at the junction amounts to 6 bases on V and 1 base on J, and the germline ends lie 12 bases apart.

Sequences were obtained from blood. The TCR was taken from a woman aged 25-40 years in good health. The chain joins TRBV2 to TRBJ1-1, with TRBD1 as a weak D call on 6 bases. The DNA is TGTGCCAGCAGCTCGAGGGGGAAGAACACTGAAGCTTTCTTT. It codes for CASSSRGKNTEAFF. Joined to the reference TRBV2 and TRBJ1-1 proteins, this CDR3 gives the full variable domain: EPEVTQTPSHQVTQMGQEVILRCVPISNHLYFYWYRQILGQKVEFLVSFYNNEISEKSEIFDDQFSVERPDGSNFTLKIRSTKLEDSAMYFCASSSRGKNTEAFFGQGTRLTVV.